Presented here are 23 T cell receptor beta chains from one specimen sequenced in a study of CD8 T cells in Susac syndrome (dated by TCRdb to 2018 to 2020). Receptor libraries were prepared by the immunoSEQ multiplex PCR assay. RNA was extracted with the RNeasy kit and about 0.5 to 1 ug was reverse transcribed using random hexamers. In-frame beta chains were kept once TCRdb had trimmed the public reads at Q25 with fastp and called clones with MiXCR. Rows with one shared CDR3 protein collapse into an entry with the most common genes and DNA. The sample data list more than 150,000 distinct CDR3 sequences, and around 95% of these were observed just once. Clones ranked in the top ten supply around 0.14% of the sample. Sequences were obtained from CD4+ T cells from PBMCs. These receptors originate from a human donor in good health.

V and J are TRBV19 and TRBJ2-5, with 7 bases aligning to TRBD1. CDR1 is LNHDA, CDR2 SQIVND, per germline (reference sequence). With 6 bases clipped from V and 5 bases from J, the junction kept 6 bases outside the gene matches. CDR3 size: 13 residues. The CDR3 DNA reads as TGTGCCAGTAGCAGACAGGGCCGGGAGACCCAGTACTTC. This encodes CASSRQGRETQYF.

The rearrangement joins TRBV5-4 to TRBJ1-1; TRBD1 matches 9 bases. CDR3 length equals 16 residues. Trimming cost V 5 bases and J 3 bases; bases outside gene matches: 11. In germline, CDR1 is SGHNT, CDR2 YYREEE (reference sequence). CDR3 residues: CASRTGGSTWDTEAFF. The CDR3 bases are TGTGCCAGCAGAACAGGGGGCTCTACTTGGGACACTGAAGCTTTCTTT. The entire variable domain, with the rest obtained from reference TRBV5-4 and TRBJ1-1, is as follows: ETGVTQSPTHLIKTRGQQVTLRCSSQSGHNTVSWYQQALGQGPQFIFQYYREEENGRGNFPPRFSGLQFPNYSSELNVNALELDDSALYLCASRTGGSTWDTEAFFGQGTRLTVV.

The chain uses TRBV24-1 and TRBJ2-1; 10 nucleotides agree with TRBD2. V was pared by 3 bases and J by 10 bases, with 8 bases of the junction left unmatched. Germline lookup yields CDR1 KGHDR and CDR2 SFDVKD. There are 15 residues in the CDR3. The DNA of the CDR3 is TGTGCCACCAGTGATCTGAGCGGGGGGGCCAGGGAGCAGTTCTTC. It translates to CATSDLSGGAREQFF.

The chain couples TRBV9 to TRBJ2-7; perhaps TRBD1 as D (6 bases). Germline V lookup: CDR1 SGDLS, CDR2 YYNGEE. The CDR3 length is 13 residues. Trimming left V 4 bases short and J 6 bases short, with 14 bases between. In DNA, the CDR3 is TGTGCCAGCAGCTCCGAGCCCAGGGGCGAGCAGTACTTC. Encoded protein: CASSSEPRGEQYF.

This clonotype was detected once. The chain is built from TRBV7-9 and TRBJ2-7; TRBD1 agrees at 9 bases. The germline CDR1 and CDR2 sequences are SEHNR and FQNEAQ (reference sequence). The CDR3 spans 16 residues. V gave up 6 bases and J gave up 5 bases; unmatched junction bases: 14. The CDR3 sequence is CASSRPPGQGQDEQYF. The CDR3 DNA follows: TGTGCCAGCAGTAGACCGCCGGGACAGGGACAAGACGAGCAGTACTTC. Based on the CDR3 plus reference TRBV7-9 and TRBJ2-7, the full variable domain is DTGVSQNPRHKITKRGQNVTFRCDPISEHNRLYWYRQTLGQGPEFLTYFQNEAQLEKSRLLSDRFSAERPKGSFSTLEIQRTEQGDSAMYLCASSRPPGQGQDEQYFGPGTRLTVT.

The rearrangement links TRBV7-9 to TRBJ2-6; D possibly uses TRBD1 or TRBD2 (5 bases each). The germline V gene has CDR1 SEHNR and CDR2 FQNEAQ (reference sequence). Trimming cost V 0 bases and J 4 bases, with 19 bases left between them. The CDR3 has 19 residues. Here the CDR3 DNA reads TGTGCCAGCAGCTTAGCTCCGGGGCGTTTTGAGGGAGGGGCCAACGTCCTGACTTTC. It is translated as CASSLAPGRFEGGANVLTF.

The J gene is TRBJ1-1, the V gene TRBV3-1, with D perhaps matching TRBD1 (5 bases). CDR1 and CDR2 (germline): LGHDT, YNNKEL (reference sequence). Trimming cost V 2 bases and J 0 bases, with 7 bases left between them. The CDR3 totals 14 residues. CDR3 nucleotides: TGTGCCAGCAGCCAACAGGGTCTGAACACTGAAGCTTTCTTT. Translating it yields CASSQQGLNTEAFF.

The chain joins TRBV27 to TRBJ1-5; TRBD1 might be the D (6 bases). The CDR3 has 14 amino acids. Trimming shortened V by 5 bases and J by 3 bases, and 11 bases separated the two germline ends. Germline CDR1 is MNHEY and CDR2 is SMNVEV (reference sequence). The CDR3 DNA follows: TGTGCCAGCAGTATGGGACACATCAATCAGCCCCAGCATTTT. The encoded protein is CASSMGHINQPQHF.

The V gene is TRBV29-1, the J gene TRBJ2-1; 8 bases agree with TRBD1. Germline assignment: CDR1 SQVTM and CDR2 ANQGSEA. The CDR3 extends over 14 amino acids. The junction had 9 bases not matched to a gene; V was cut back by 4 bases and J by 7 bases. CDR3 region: CSVAPGQGSNEQFF. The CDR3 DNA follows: TGCAGCGTTGCCCCCGGACAGGGAAGTAATGAGCAGTTCTTC.

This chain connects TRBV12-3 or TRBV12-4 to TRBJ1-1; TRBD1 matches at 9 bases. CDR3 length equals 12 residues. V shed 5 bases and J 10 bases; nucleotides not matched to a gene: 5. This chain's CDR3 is CASSDRGVRAFF. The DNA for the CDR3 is TGTGCCAGCAGTGACAGGGGGGTTAGAGCTTTCTTT.

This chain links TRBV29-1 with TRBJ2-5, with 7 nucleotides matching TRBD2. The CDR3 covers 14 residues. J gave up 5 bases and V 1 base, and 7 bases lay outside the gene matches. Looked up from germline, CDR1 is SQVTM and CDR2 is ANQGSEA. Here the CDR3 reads CSVEVSSGSETQYF. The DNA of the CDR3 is TGCAGCGTTGAAGTTTCTAGCGGAAGCGAGACCCAGTACTTC.

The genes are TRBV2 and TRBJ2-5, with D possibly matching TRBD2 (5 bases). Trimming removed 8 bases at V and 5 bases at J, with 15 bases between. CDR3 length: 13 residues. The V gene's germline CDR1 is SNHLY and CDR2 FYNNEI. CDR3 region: CASSRTDLETQYF. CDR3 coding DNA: TGTGCCAGCTCCAGAACGGACTTGGAGACCCAGTACTTC.

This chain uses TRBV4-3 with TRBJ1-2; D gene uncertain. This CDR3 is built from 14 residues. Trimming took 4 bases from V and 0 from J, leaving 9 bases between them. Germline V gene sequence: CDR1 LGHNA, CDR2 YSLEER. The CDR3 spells CASSLRTTNYGYTF. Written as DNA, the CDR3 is TGCGCCAGCAGCCTCCGGACGACTAACTATGGCTACACCTTC.

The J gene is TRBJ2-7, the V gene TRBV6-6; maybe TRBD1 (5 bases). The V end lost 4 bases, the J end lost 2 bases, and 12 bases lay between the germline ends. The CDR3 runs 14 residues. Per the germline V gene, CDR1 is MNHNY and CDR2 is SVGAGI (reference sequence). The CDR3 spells CASSSGQGPYEQYF. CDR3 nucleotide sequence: TGTGCCAGCAGTTCCGGCCAGGGCCCCTACGAGCAGTACTTC.

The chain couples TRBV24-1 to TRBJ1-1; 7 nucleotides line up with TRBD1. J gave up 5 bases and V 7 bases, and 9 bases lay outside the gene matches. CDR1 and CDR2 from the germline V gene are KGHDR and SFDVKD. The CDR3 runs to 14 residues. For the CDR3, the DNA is TGTGCCACCAGGGAGACAGGGATGAGGACTGAAGCTTTCTTT. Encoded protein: CATRETGMRTEAFF.

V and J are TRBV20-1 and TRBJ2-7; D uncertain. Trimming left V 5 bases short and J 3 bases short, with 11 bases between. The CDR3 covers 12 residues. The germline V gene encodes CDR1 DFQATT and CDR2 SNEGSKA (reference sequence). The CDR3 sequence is CSAVKDNYEQYF. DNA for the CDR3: TGCAGTGCTGTAAAAGACAACTACGAGCAGTACTTC.

In DNA, the CDR3 is TGTGCCAGTAGTGTTACAGGGGTGGCATCCTATAATTCACCCCTCCACTTT. Protein product: CASSVTGVASYNSPLHF. The chain uses TRBV19 and TRBJ1-6, with 7 bases fitting TRBD1. This CDR3 has 17 amino acids. In germline, CDR1 is LNHDA, CDR2 SQIVND (reference sequence). V was pared by 5 bases and J by 1 base, with 8 bases of the junction left unmatched. Together with reference TRBV19 and TRBJ1-6, the CDR3 gives the full variable domain: DGGITQSPKYLFRKEGQNVTLSCEQNLNHDAMYWYRQDPGQGLRLIYYSQIVNDFQKGDIAEGYSVSREKKESFPLTVTSAQKNPTAFYLCASSVTGVASYNSPLHFGNGTRLTVT.

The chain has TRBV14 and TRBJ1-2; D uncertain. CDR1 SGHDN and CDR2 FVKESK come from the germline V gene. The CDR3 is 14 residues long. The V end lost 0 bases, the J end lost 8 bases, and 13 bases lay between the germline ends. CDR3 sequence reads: CASSQDIRHQGYTF. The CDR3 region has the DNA TGTGCCAGCAGCCAAGATATTCGGCATCAAGGCTACACCTTC.

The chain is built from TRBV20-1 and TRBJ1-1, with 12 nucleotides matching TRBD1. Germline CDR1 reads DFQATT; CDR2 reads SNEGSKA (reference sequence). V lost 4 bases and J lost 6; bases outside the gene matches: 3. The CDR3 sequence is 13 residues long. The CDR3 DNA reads TGCAGTGCTATGGGACAGGGGGCCGCTGAAGCTTTCTTT. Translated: CSAMGQGAAEAFF.

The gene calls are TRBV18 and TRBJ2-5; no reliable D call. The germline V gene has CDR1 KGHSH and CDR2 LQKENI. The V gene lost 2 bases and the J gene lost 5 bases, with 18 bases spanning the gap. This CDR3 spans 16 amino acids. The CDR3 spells CASSPGSNPVEETQYF. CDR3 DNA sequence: TGTGCCAGCTCACCAGGTTCGAACCCGGTGGAGGAGACCCAGTACTTC.

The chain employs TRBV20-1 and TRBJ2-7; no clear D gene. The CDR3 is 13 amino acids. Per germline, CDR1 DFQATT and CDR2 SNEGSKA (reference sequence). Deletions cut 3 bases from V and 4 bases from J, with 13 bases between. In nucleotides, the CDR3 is TGCAGTGCTAGTGCGCACATCACGTACGAGCAGTACTTC. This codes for CSASAHITYEQYF.

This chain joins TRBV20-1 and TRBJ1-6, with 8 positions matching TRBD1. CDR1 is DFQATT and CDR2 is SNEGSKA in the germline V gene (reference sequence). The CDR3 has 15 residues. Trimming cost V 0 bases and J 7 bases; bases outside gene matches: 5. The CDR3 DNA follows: TGCAGTGCTAGAGATCAACAGGGGGGGAATTCACCCCTCCACTTT. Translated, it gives CSARDQQGGNSPLHF.

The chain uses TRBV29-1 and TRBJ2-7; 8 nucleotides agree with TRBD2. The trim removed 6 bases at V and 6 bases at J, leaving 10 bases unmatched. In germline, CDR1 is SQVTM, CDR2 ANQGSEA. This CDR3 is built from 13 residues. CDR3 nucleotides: TGCAGCGTCGACCGAGGACTAGCTGGCGAGCAGTACTTC. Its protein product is CSVDRGLAGEQYF.